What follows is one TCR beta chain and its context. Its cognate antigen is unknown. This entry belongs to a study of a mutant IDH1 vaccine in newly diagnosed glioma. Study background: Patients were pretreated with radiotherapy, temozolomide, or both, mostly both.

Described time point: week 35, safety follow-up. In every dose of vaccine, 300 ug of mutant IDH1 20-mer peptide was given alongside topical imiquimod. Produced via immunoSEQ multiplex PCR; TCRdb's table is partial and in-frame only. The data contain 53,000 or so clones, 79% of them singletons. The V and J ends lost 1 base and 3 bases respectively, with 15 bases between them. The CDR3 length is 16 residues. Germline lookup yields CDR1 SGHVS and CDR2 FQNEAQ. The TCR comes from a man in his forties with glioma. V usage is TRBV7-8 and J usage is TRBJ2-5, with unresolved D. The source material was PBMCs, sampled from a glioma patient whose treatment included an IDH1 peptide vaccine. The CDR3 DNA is TGTGCCAGCAGCTTAGGGGTTGTCCCCCACAAAGAGACCCAGTACTTC. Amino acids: CASSLGVVPHKETQYF.